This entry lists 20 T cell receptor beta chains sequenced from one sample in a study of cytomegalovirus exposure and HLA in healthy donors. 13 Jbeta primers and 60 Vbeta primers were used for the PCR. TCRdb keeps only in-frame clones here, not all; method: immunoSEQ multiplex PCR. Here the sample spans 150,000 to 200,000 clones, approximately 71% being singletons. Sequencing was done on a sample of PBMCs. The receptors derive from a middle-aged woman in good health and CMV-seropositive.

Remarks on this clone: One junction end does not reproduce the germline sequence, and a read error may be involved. The CDR3 nucleotides read TGCGCCAGCAGCCAAGGCCCAGCGGGGCCGGTTTACGAGCAGTACTTC. Its translation: CASSQGPAGPVYEQYF. V is TRBV7-2 and J is TRBJ2-7, with 7 bases that match TRBD2. Per the germline V gene, CDR1 is SGHTA and CDR2 is FQGNSA. This CDR3 is 16 amino acids long.

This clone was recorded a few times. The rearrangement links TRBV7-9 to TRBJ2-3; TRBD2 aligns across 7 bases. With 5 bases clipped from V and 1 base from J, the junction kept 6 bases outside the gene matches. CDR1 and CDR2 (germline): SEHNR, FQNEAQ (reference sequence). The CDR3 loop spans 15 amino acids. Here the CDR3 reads CASSHGGRRTDTQYF. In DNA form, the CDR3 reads TGTGCCAGCAGCCATGGCGGGAGACGCACAGATACGCAGTATTTT.

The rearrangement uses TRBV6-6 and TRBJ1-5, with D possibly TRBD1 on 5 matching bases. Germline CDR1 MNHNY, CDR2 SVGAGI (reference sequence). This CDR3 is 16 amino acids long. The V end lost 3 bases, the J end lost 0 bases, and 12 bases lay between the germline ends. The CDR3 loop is CASSYRQLNSNQPQHF. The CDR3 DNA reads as TGTGCCAGCAGTTATAGACAGCTAAATAGCAATCAGCCCCAGCATTTT.

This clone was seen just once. The CDR3 DNA sequence: TGCGCCAGCAGCCAACGTAGCAGAAGCTCCTACAATGAGCAGTTCTTC. Translation gives CASSQRSRSSYNEQFF. The rearrangement joins TRBV5-1 to TRBJ2-1; no reliable D call. CDR1 and CDR2 (germline): SGHRS, YFSETQ. V was cut by 4 bases and J by 0 bases, with 14 bases left in between. The CDR3 is 16 residues long.

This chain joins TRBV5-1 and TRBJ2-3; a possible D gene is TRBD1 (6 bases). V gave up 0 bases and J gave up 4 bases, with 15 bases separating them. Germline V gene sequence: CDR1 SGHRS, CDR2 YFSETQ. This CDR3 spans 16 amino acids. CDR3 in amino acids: CASSLAVGPGADTQYF. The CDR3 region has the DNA TGCGCCAGCAGCTTGGCCGTGGGACCAGGGGCAGATACGCAGTATTTT.

CDR3: CASSSGLAVTDTQYF. The CDR3 DNA is TGCGCCAGCAGCTCGGGACTAGCGGTCACAGATACGCAGTATTTT. The chain joins TRBV5-1 to TRBJ2-3; 11 nucleotides line up with TRBD2. The V gene's germline CDR1 is SGHRS and CDR2 YFSETQ. The V segment lost 3 bases and the J segment 2 bases; nucleotides outside the gene matches: 2. The CDR3 loop spans 15 amino acids.

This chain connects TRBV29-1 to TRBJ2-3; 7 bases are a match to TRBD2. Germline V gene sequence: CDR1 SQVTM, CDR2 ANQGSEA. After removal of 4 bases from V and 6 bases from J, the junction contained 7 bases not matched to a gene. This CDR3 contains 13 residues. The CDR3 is CSVGLAEADTQYF. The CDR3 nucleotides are TGCAGCGTTGGTCTAGCGGAGGCCGATACGCAGTATTTT.

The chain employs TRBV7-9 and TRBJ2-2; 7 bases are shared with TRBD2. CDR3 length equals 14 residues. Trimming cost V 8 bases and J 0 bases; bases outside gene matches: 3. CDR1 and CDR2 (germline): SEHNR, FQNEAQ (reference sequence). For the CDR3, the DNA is TGTGCCAGCGGACTAGGTGCGAACACCGGGGAGCTGTTTTTT. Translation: CASGLGANTGELFF.

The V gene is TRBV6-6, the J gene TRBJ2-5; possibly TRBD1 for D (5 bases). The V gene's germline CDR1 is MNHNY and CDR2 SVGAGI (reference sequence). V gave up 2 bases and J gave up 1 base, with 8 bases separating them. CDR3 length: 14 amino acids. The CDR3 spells CASSYGDSQETQYF. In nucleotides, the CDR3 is TGTGCCAGCAGTTACGGCGACAGCCAAGAGACCCAGTACTTC.

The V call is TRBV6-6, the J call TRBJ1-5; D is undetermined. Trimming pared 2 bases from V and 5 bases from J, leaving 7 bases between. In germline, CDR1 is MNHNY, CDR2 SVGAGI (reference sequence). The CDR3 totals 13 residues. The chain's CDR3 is CASSYGEDQPQHF. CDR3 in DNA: TGTGCCAGCAGTTACGGAGAAGATCAGCCCCAGCATTTT.

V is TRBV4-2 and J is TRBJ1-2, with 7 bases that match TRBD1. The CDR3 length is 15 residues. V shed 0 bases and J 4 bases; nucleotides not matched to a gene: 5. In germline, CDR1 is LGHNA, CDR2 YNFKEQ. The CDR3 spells CASSQDRDRPYGYTF. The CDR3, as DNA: TGTGCCAGCAGCCAAGATCGGGACAGACCCTATGGCTACACCTTC.

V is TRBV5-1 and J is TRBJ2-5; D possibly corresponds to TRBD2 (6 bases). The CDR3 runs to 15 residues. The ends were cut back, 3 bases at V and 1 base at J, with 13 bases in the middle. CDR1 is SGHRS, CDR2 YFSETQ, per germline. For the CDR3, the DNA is TGCGCCAGCAGCTGGGAAGTGGGGGGCCAAGAGACCCAGTACTTC. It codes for CASSWEVGGQETQYF. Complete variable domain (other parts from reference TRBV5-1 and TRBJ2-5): KAGVTQTPRYLIKTRGQQVTLSCSPISGHRSVSWYQQTPGQGLQFLFEYFSETQRNKGNFPGRFSGRQFSNSRSEMNVSTLELGDSALYLCASSWEVGGQETQYFGPGTRLLVL.

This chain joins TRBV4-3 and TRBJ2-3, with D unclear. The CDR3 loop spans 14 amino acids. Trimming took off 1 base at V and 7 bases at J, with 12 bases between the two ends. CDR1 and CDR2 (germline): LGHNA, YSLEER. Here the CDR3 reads CASSQVSDLHTQYF. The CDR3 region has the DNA TGCGCCAGCAGCCAAGTCTCCGACTTGCATACGCAGTATTTT.

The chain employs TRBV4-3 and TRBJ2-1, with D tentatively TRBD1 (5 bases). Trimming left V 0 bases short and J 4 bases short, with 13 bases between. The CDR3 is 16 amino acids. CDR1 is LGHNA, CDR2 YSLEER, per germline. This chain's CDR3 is CASSQDWAGLYNEQFF. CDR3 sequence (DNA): TGCGCCAGCAGCCAAGATTGGGCAGGGTTGTACAATGAGCAGTTCTTC.

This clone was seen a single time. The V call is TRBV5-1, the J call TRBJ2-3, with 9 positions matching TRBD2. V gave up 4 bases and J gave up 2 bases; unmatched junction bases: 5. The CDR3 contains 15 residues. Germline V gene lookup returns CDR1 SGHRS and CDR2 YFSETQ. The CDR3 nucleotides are TGCGCCAGCAGCACGACTAGCGGCTACACAGATACGCAGTATTTT. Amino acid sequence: CASSTTSGYTDTQYF.

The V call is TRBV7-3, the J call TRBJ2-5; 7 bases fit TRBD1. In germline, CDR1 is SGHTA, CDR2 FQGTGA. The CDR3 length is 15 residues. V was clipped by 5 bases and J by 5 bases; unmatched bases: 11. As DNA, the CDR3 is TGTGCCAGCAGCGACCGACAGGGTATGGGGGAGACCCAGTACTTC. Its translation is CASSDRQGMGETQYF. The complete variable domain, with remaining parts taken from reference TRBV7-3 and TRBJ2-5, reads GAGVSQTPSNKVTEKGKYVELRCDPISGHTALYWYRQSLGQGPEFLIYFQGTGAADDSGLPNDRFFAVRPEGSVSTLKIQRTERGDSAVYLCASSDRQGMGETQYFGPGTRLLVL.

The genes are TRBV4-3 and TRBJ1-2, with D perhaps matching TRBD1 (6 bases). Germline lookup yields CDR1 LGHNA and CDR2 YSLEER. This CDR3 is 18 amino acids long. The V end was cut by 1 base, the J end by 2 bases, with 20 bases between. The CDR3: CASSQGFFHEGGNYGYTF. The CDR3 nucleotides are TGCGCCAGCAGCCAAGGCTTCTTTCATGAGGGGGGGAACTATGGCTACACCTTC.

CDR3 bases: TGTGCCAACAGGGTGGTGGTATGTGATCAGCCCCAGCATTTT. Translated: CANRVVVCDQPQHF. The chain recombines TRBV19 with TRBJ1-5; perhaps TRBD1 as D (6 bases). V was shortened by 10 bases and J by 5 bases, with 18 bases between the two germline ends. Germline CDR1 and CDR2: LNHDA and SQIVND (reference sequence). The CDR3 is made up of 14 amino acids.

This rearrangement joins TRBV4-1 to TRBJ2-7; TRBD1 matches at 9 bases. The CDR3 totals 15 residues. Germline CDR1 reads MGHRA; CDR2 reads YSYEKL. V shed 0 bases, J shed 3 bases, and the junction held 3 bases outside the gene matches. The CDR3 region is CASSQDRQGGYEQYF. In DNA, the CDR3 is TGCGCCAGCAGCCAAGATCGACAGGGGGGCTACGAGCAGTACTTC.

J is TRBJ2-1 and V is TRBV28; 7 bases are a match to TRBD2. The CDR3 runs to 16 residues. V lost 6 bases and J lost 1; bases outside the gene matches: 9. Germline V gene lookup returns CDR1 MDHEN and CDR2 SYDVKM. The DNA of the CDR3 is TGTGCCAGCAGCCCACCGACAGCGGGATCCTACAATGAGCAGTTCTTC. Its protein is CASSPPTAGSYNEQFF. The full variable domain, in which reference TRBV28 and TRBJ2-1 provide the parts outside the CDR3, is DVKVTQSSRYLVKRTGEKVFLECVQDMDHENMFWYRQDPGLGLRLIYFSYDVKMKEKGDIPEGYSVSREKKERFSLILESASTNQTSMYLCASSPPTAGSYNEQFFGPGTRLTVL.